Below, 2 T cell receptor beta chains from the same sample are listed, as sequenced in a study of blood T cells in healthy people across ages. The use of a sample-barcoded 5' primer and a J-beta primer mix characterized a second PCR of roughly 6 to 12 cycles. TCRdb redid the calling of the 5' RACE reads with MiXCR, one entry per CDR3 protein. This table has about 1,500,000 distinct CDR3 sequences, approximately 38% appearing once. Input material: blood. Receptor source: a woman aged 18 to 35 in good health.

The chain uses TRBV20-1 and TRBJ2-7, with D unclear. Trimming cost V 3 bases and J 8 bases, with 8 bases left between them. Germline V lookup: CDR1 DFQATT, CDR2 SNEGSKA (reference sequence). This CDR3 is 10 amino acids long. The CDR3 sequence is CSASLLKQYF. CDR3 in DNA: TGCAGTGCTAGCCTATTAAAGCAGTACTTC.

This chain joins TRBV4-2 and TRBJ2-3, with 9 positions matching TRBD2. CDR3 size: 19 residues. Germline CDR1 reads LGHNA; CDR2 reads YNFKEQ. J gave up 4 bases and V 3 bases, and 17 bases lay outside the gene matches. This chain's CDR3 is CASSQLWLAGSPGADTQYF. The CDR3 DNA follows: TGTGCCAGCAGCCAGTTGTGGCTAGCGGGAAGCCCGGGGGCAGATACGCAGTATTTT.